These 8 T cell receptor beta chains came from one sample sequenced in a study of cytomegalovirus exposure and HLA in healthy donors. The PCR had 60 Vbeta and 13 Jbeta primers. TCRdb's copy holds only in-frame clones and misses some; the assay was immunoSEQ multiplex PCR. The clone table shows about 200,000 clones, with the ten largest holding about 1%. The sequencing sample was made of PBMCs. These receptors came from a girl aged 2 to 10 in good health and CMV-seropositive.

The rearrangement links TRBV28 to TRBJ1-5, with 9 bases aligning to TRBD1. The CDR3 sequence is 15 residues long. Losses at the gene ends were 2 bases for V and 5 bases for J; bases not matched to a gene: 4. Germline CDR1 reads MDHEN; CDR2 reads SYDVKM. The CDR3 is CASSLSGTGHQPQHF. For the CDR3, the DNA is TGTGCCAGCAGTTTAAGCGGGACAGGGCATCAGCCCCAGCATTTT.

V is TRBV9 and J is TRBJ2-5; TRBD2 matches 10 bases. Germline V gives CDR1 SGDLS, CDR2 YYNGEE. CDR3 length: 17 amino acids. Trimming at V came to 0 bases and at J to 3 bases, leaving 8 bases not matched to a gene. The CDR3 loop reads CASSVGASGSSEETQYF. The DNA for the CDR3 is TGTGCCAGCAGCGTAGGGGCTAGCGGGAGTTCGGAAGAGACCCAGTACTTC. The complete variable domain, with remaining parts taken from reference TRBV9 and TRBJ2-5, reads DSGVTQTPKHLITATGQRVTLRCSPRSGDLSVYWYQQSLDQGLQFLIQYYNGEERAKGNILERFSAQQFPDLHSELNLSSLELGDSALYFCASSVGASGSSEETQYFGPGTRLLVL.

This chain links TRBV5-4 with TRBJ2-5; TRBD2 is a possible D gene (6 bases). Germline V gene sequence: CDR1 SGHNT, CDR2 YYREEE (reference sequence). The V gene lost 1 base and the J gene lost 4 bases, with 23 bases spanning the gap. CDR3 length: 18 amino acids. The chain's CDR3 is CASSLTPGEVLGSETQYF. The CDR3 bases are TGTGCCAGCAGCTTGACCCCGGGAGAGGTTCTAGGGTCAGAGACCCAGTACTTC.

The chain recombines TRBV5-1 with TRBJ2-1; perhaps TRBD2 as D (5 bases). Deletions cut 2 bases from V and 0 bases from J, with 12 bases between. Germline lookup yields CDR1 SGHRS and CDR2 YFSETQ. This CDR3 contains 16 residues. For the CDR3, the DNA is TGCGCCAGCAGCTTTGTCGGGGAAAGCTCCTACAATGAGCAGTTCTTC. Translation: CASSFVGESSYNEQFF.

CDR3 protein: CSVEVPLTYEQYF. The DNA of the CDR3 is TGCAGCGTCGAGGTCCCCTTAACCTACGAGCAGTACTTC. V and J are TRBV29-1 and TRBJ2-7; no clear D gene. The CDR3 contains 13 residues. Between the trimmed V and J ends, which lost 6 bases and 2 bases, there was a span of 14 bases. Germline assignment: CDR1 SQVTM and CDR2 ANQGSEA.

This chain connects TRBV28 to TRBJ1-2; no clear D gene. The germline V gene encodes CDR1 MDHEN and CDR2 SYDVKM. This CDR3 has 13 residues. The V end was cut by 2 bases, the J end by 5 bases, with 9 bases between. For the CDR3, the DNA is TGTGCCAGCAGTTTAGAGGGAAGGTATGGCTACACCTTC. It translates to CASSLEGRYGYTF.

The CDR3 DNA is TGTGCCAGCAGCGGGATAGGGACAGGTCACTACGAGCAGTACTTC. Its protein is CASSGIGTGHYEQYF. The chain has TRBV7-2 and TRBJ2-7; 8 bases map to TRBD1. Germline CDR1 and CDR2: SGHTA and FQGNSA. The J segment lost 3 bases and the V segment lost 5 bases, leaving 9 bases of the junction unmatched. The CDR3 is made up of 15 amino acids.

The CDR3 sequence is CAITGGTGDSYGYTF. CDR3 DNA sequence: TGTGCCATCACCGGGGGGACAGGGGATAGCTATGGCTACACCTTC. The chain joins TRBV10-3 to TRBJ1-2; 10 bases are a match to TRBD1. The CDR3 loop spans 15 amino acids. V gave up 7 bases and J gave up 4 bases; unmatched junction bases: 9. From germline, CDR1 is ENHRY and CDR2 SYGVKD.